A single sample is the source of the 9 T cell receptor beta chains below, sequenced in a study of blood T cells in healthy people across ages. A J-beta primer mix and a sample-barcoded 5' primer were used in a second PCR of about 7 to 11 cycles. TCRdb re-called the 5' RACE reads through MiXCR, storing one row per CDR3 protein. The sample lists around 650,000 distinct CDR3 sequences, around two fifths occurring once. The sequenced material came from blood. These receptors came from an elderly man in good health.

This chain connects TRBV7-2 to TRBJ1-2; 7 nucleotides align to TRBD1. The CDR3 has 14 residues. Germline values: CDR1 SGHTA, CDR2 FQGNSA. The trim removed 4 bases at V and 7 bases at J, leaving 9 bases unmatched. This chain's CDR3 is CASSSTGVAAGYTF. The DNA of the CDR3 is TGTGCCAGCAGCTCCACAGGGGTAGCCGCTGGCTACACCTTC.

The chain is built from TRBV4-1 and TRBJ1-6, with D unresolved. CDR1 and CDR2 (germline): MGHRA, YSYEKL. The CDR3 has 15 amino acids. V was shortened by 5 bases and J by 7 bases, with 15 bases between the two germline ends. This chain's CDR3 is CASSLRDLGNSPLHF. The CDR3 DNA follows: TGCGCCAGCAGCTTAAGGGATCTTGGAAATTCACCCCTCCACTTT.

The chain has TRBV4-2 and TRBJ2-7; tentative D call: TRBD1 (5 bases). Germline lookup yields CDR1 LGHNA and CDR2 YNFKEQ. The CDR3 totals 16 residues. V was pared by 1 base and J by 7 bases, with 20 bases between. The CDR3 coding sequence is TGTGCCAGCAGCCAAGCTCAGGGTGCTGCGTACAATGAGCAGTACTTC. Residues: CASSQAQGAAYNEQYF.

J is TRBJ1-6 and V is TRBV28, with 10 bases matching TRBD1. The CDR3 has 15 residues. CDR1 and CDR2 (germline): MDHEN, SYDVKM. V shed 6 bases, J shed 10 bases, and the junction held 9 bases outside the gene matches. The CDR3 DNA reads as TGTGCCAGCAGAACCGGGACAGGGGTTAACTCACCCCTCCACTTT. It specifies CASRTGTGVNSPLHF.

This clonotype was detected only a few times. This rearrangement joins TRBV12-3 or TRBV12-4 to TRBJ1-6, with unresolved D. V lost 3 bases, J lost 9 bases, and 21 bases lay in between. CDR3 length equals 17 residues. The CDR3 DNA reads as TGTGCCAGCAGTTTGGGCAGCAATAAACAGTGGCGTTCACCCCTCCACTTT. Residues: CASSLGSNKQWRSPLHF.

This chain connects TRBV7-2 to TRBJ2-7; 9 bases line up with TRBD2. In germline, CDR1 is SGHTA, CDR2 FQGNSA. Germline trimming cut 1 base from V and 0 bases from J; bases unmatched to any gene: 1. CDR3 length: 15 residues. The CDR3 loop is CASSLGSGGSYEQYF. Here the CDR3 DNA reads TGTGCCAGCAGCTTAGGTAGCGGGGGCTCCTACGAGCAGTACTTC. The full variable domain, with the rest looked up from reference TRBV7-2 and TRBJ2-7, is GAGVSQSPSNKVTEKGKDVELRCDPISGHTALYWYRQSLGQGLEFLIYFQGNSAPDKSGLPSDRFSAERTGGSVSTLTIQRTQQEDSAVYLCASSLGSGGSYEQYFGPGTRLTVT.

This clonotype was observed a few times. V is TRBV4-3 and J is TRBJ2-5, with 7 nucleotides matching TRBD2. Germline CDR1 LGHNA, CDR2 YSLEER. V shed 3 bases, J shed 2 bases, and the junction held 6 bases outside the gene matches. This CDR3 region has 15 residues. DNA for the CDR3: TGCGCCAGCAGCCAGGGGTGGGGGGGGCAAGAGACCCAGTACTTC. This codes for CASSQGWGGQETQYF.

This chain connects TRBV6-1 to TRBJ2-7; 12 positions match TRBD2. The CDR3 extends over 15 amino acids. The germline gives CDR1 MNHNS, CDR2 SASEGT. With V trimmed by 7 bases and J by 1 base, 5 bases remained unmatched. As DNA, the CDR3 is TGTGCCAGCAAACCGGGACTAGCGGGTTCCTACGAGCAGTACTTC. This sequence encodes CASKPGLAGSYEQYF.

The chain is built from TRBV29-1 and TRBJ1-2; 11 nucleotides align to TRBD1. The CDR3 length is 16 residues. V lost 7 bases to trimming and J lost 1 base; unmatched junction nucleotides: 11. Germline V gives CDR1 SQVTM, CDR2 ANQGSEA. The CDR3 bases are TGCAGCGCTGGGGGGACAGGGGGAAGTCTTAACTATGGCTACACCTTC. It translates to CSAGGTGGSLNYGYTF.